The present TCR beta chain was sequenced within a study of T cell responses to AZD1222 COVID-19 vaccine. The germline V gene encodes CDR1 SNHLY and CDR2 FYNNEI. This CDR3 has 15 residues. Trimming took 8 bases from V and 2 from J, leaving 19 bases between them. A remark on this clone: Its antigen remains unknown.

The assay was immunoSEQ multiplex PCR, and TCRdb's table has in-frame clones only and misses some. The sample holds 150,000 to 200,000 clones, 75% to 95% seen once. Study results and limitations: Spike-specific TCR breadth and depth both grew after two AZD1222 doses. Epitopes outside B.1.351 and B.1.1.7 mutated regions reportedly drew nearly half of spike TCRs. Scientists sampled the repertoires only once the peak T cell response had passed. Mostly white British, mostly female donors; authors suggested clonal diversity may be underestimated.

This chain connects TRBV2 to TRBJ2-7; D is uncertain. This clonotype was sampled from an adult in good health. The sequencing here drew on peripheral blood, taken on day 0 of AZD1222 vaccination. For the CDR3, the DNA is TGTGCCAGCCAACCCAGGATGGGGTCACCCTACGAGCAGTACTTC. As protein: CASQPRMGSPYEQYF.